Included here is one T cell receptor beta chain sequence, with context. This entry is derived from a study of T cell responses to AZD1222 COVID-19 vaccine. Assay: immunoSEQ multiplex PCR; the TCRdb copy retains only in-frame clones and omits some. This table has 77,000 or so clones, approximately 88% appearing once. Germline CDR1 is MNHEY and CDR2 is SVGAGI. The CDR3 contains 15 residues. Deletions cut 0 bases from V and 3 bases from J, with 9 bases between. Sequenced here: peripheral blood, sampled on day 0 of AZD1222 vaccination. This receptor was obtained from an adult in good health. The chain combines TRBV6-5 with TRBJ1-5; no reliable D call. The CDR3 is CASSYSENNNQPQHF. Here the CDR3 DNA reads TGTGCCAGCAGTTACTCTGAAAACAACAATCAGCCCCAGCATTTT.